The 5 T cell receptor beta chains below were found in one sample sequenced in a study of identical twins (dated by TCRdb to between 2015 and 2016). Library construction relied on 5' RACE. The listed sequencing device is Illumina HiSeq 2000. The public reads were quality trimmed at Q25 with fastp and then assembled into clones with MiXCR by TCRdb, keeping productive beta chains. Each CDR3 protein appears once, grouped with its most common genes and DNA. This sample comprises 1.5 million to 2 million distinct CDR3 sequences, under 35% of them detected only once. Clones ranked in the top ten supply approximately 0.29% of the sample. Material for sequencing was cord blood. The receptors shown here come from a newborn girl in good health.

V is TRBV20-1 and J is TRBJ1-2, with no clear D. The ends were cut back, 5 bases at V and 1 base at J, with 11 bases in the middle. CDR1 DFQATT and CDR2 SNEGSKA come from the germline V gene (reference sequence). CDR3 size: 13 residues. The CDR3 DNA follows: TGCAGTGCTCCAAAACAGAGTAACTATGGCTACACCTTC. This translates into CSAPKQSNYGYTF.

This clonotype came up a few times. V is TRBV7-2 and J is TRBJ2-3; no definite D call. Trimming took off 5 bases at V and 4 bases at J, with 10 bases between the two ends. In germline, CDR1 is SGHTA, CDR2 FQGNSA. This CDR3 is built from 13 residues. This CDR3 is CASSRRTADTQYF. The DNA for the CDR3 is TGTGCCAGCAGCCGTAGGACCGCAGATACGCAGTATTTT.

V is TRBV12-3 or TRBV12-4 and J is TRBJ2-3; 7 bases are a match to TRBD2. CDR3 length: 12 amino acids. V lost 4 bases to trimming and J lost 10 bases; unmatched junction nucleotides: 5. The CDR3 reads CASSSAREPQYF. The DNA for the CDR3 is TGTGCCAGCAGTTCAGCGCGGGAGCCGCAGTATTTT.

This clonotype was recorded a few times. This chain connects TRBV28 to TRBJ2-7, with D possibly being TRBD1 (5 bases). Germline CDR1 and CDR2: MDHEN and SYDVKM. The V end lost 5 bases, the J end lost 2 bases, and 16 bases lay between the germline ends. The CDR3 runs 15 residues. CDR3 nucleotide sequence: TGTGCCAGCAGTCTGGCGACAGCCTACCCCTACGAGCAGTACTTC. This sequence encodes CASSLATAYPYEQYF.

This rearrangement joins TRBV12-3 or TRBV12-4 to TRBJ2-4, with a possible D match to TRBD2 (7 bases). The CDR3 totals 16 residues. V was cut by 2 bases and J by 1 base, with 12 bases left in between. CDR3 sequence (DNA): TGTGCCAGCAGTTTAAAGGGGGGGCTCGCCAAAAACATTCAGTACTTC. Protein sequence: CASSLKGGLAKNIQYF.